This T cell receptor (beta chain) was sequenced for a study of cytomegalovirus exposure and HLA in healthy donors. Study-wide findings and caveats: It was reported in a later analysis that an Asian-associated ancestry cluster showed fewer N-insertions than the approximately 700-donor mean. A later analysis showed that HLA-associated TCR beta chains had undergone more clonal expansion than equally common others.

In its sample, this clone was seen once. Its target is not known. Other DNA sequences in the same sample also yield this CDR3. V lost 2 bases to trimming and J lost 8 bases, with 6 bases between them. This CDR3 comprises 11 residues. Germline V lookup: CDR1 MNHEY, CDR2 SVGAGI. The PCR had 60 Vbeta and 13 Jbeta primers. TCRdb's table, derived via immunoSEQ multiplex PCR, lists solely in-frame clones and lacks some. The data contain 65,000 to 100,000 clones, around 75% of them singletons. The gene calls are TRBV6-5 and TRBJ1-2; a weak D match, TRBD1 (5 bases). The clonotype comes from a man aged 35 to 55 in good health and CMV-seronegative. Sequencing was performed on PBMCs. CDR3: CASSYRGGYTF. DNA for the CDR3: TGTGCCAGCAGTTACCGGGGGGGCTACACCTTC.